The 21 T cell receptor beta chains in this list originate from one sample, sequenced in a study of technical replicates of blood from several donors. Repertoires were generated with immunoSEQ multiplex PCR, while TCRdb's copy carries only in-frame clones and drops some. The sample includes over 75,000 clones, around 97% of them seen just once. The sample consisted of T cells isolated from PBMCs. Receptor source: a human donor in good health.

The chain employs TRBV5-6 and TRBJ2-3, with 8 bases identical to TRBD2. In germline, CDR1 is SGHDT, CDR2 YYEEEE. With 2 bases clipped from V and 8 bases from J, the junction kept 4 bases outside the gene matches. The CDR3 spans 13 residues. The CDR3 here is CASSLAGVGTQYF. The CDR3 bases are TGTGCCAGCAGCTTAGCGGGAGTAGGTACGCAGTATTTT. The variable domain in full, with the rest retrieved from reference TRBV5-6 and TRBJ2-3, is DAGVTQSPTHLIKTRGQQVTLRCSPKSGHDTVSWYQQALGQGPQFIFQYYEEEERQRGNFPDRFSGHQFPNYSSELNVNALLLGDSALYLCASSLAGVGTQYFGPGTRLTVL.

The chain recombines TRBV9 with TRBJ2-7; a weak D match, TRBD2 (6 bases). This CDR3 spans 14 amino acids. Germline-derived CDR1 and CDR2 are SGDLS and YYNGEE. V dropped 0 bases and J dropped 2 bases, with 9 bases sitting between them. CDR3 DNA sequence: TGTGCCAGCAGCGTAGAAGGAGGGCCCTACGAGCAGTACTTC. The encoded protein is CASSVEGGPYEQYF. The complete variable domain, with remaining parts taken from reference TRBV9 and TRBJ2-7, reads DSGVTQTPKHLITATGQRVTLRCSPRSGDLSVYWYQQSLDQGLQFLIQYYNGEERAKGNILERFSAQQFPDLHSELNLSSLELGDSALYFCASSVEGGPYEQYFGPGTRLTVT.

This chain connects TRBV29-1 to TRBJ1-1; 9 positions match TRBD1. The V and J ends lost 4 bases and 2 bases, in that order; junction bases with no gene match: 5. This CDR3 is 14 amino acids long. Germline V CDR1 and CDR2: SQVTM, ANQGSEA. The CDR3 here is CSVVRTGANTEAFF. The CDR3 coding sequence is TGCAGCGTTGTAAGGACAGGGGCCAACACTGAAGCTTTCTTT.

This rearrangement joins TRBV4-1 to TRBJ1-1, with D unresolved. V shed 2 bases and J shed 4 bases, with 8 bases lying between them. Germline V gene sequence: CDR1 MGHRA, CDR2 YSYEKL. The CDR3 is 13 amino acids. The CDR3 DNA is TGCGCCAGCAGCCAATGGGCAGGCACTGAAGCTTTCTTT. Translation gives CASSQWAGTEAFF.

The sample holds one count of this clone. The CDR3 DNA is TGTGCCAGCTCACCACTGGCCGGGACTAGCGGGATTGGACCCTACGAGCAGTACTTC. This sequence encodes CASSPLAGTSGIGPYEQYF. The chain uses TRBV18 and TRBJ2-7; 13 positions agree with TRBD2. Germline assignment: CDR1 KGHSH and CDR2 LQKENI. The V gene end was trimmed by 1 base and the J gene end by 2 bases; junction bases not matched to a gene: 11. This CDR3 region has 19 residues.

The rearrangement joins TRBV6-5 to TRBJ1-1; D is unresolved. The CDR3 totals 14 residues. V was cut by 4 bases and J by 0 bases, with 9 bases left in between. CDR1 MNHEY and CDR2 SVGAGI come from the germline V gene. The CDR3 here is CASSSGFMNTEAFF. DNA for the CDR3: TGTGCCAGCAGTTCGGGGTTCATGAACACTGAAGCTTTCTTT.

The V gene is TRBV27, the J gene TRBJ2-1, with D perhaps matching TRBD1 (6 bases). The CDR3 length is 13 residues. The germline V and J ends were trimmed by 6 bases and 0 bases, with 6 bases remaining between them. CDR1 is MNHEY, CDR2 SMNVEV, per germline (reference sequence). This chain's CDR3 is CASRTGSYNEQFF. The CDR3 DNA sequence: TGTGCCAGCAGGACAGGCTCCTACAATGAGCAGTTCTTC.

The count of this clone is one. The J gene is TRBJ2-2, the V gene TRBV9; TRBD2 might be the D (6 bases). With 3 bases removed from V and 4 bases from J, the gap between germline ends came to 16 bases. Germline V gene data show CDR1 as SGDLS and CDR2 as YYNGEE. The CDR3 length is 16 residues. The CDR3 region is CASSAEGIAVTGELFF. The CDR3 nucleotides read TGTGCCAGCAGCGCCGAGGGAATAGCGGTCACCGGGGAGCTGTTTTTT.

This chain links TRBV7-2 with TRBJ2-1; 7 bases align to TRBD1. The CDR3 has 15 residues. Trimming cost V 5 bases and J 4 bases; bases outside gene matches: 8. Germline V gene data show CDR1 as SGHTA and CDR2 as FQGNSA. The CDR3 is CASSEGQREYNEQFF. The CDR3 DNA follows: TGTGCCAGCAGCGAGGGACAGAGAGAATACAATGAGCAGTTCTTC.

This chain joins TRBV7-6 and TRBJ2-7; D is perhaps TRBD2 (5 bases). The V end was cut by 4 bases, the J end by 9 bases, with 13 bases between. Per germline, CDR1 SGHVS and CDR2 FNYEAQ. The CDR3 sequence is 12 residues long. The CDR3 sequence: CASSSGFRVQYF. The CDR3 DNA is TGTGCCAGCAGCTCGGGATTTCGTGTGCAGTACTTC. The complete variable domain, with remaining parts taken from reference TRBV7-6 and TRBJ2-7, reads GAGVSQSPRYKVTKRGQDVALRCDPISGHVSLYWYRQALGQGPEFLTYFNYEAQQDKSGLPNDRFSAERPEGSISTLTIQRTEQRDSAMYRCASSSGFRVQYFGPGTRLTVT.

This clone has more than one count but fewer than ten. V is TRBV30 and J is TRBJ1-1, with unresolved D. Germline CDR1 reads GTSNPN; CDR2 reads SVGIG (reference sequence). V was shortened by 0 bases and J by 10 bases, with 9 bases between the two germline ends. The CDR3 length is 11 residues. CDR3 sequence (DNA): TGTGCCTGGAGTGTAGGAGCCGGAGCTTTCTTT. Translated, it gives CAWSVGAGAFF.

A single count supports this clone. This sequence joins TRBV5-1 and TRBJ2-2; 8 nucleotides align to TRBD2. Germline V gene sequence: CDR1 SGHRS, CDR2 YFSETQ. J gave up 6 bases and V 1 base, and 5 bases lay outside the gene matches. There are 15 residues in the CDR3. CDR3 in DNA: TGCGCCAGCAGCTTGACTAGCGGCGGGCCCGGGGAGCTGTTTTTT. This encodes CASSLTSGGPGELFF.

This clone was observed a single time. The CDR3 nucleotides are TGTGCCAGCAGCTTACGGGGAGTCGGAGAGACCCAGTACTTC. Amino acids: CASSLRGVGETQYF. The genes are TRBV11-2 and TRBJ2-5; a weak D match, TRBD2 (5 bases). V lost 2 bases to trimming and J lost 4 bases, with 11 bases between them. CDR1 and CDR2 from the germline V gene are SGHAT and FQNNGV. The CDR3 sequence is 14 residues long.

This clone was seen only once. V and J are TRBV6-1 and TRBJ2-2; D remains ambiguous. The CDR3 extends over 14 amino acids. The V gene lost 9 bases and the J gene lost 7 bases, with 18 bases spanning the gap. The V gene's germline CDR1 is MNHNS and CDR2 SASEGT. The CDR3 protein is CASLRMNTIGELFF. CDR3 in DNA: TGTGCCAGTCTCAGGATGAACACAATCGGGGAGCTGTTTTTT.

This chain joins TRBV11-3 and TRBJ2-1, with D hard to call. CDR3 length equals 13 residues. With 4 bases removed from V and 4 bases from J, the gap between germline ends came to 8 bases. CDR1 and CDR2 (germline): SGHNT, YENEEA. In DNA form, the CDR3 reads TGTGCCAGCAGCTCCACGAGGTACAATGAGCAGTTCTTC. This gives the protein CASSSTRYNEQFF.

This chain links TRBV6-6 with TRBJ1-6, with TRBD1 identical over 8 bases. V was pared by 5 bases and J by 6 bases, with 3 bases of the junction left unmatched. Germline V CDR1 and CDR2: MNHNY, SVGAGI (reference sequence). This CDR3 contains 14 residues. The DNA of the CDR3 is TGTGCCAGCAGTGGGACAGGTTCTAATTCACCCCTCCACTTT. This gives the protein CASSGTGSNSPLHF.

This chain joins TRBV19 and TRBJ2-7; D call uncertain. The germline V gene encodes CDR1 LNHDA and CDR2 SQIVND (reference sequence). V lost 2 bases to trimming and J lost 3 bases, with 5 bases between them. There are 12 residues in the CDR3. The CDR3 here is CASSIRGYEQYF. CDR3 sequence (DNA): TGTGCCAGTAGTATACGAGGCTACGAGCAGTACTTC.

The CDR3 DNA reads as TGTGCCAGCAGCGTAGGCGGACAGGGCCCCTACTACGAGCAGTACTTC. It codes for CASSVGGQGPYYEQYF. The chain joins TRBV9 to TRBJ2-7; 8 bases fit TRBD1. Per the germline V gene, CDR1 is SGDLS and CDR2 is YYNGEE. This CDR3 spans 16 amino acids. V lost 0 bases and J lost 3; bases outside the gene matches: 8.

This clone was detected only once. The gene calls are TRBV11-3 and TRBJ1-3, with 10 positions matching TRBD1. The germline CDR1 and CDR2 sequences are SGHNT and YENEEA. The CDR3 contains 17 residues. V was clipped by 3 bases and J by 5 bases; unmatched bases: 10. In DNA, the CDR3 is TGTGCCAGCAGCTTCGATCCGGGACAGGGGTACAGAAACACCATATATTTT. Translated: CASSFDPGQGYRNTIYF.

V is TRBV6-6 and J is TRBJ2-7; no clear D gene. The CDR3 contains 13 residues. The V end lost 7 bases, the J end lost 6 bases, and 16 bases lay between the germline ends. In germline, CDR1 is MNHNY, CDR2 SVGAGI (reference sequence). The CDR3 DNA sequence: TGTGCCAGCACGTATTTATTAGAGAGCGAGCAGTACTTC. Encoded protein: CASTYLLESEQYF.

The V call is TRBV5-1, the J call TRBJ2-1; 8 nucleotides line up with TRBD1. Looked up from germline, CDR1 is SGHRS and CDR2 is YFSETQ. The junction had 3 bases not matched to a gene; V was cut back by 4 bases and J by 3 bases. The CDR3 has 14 amino acids. The CDR3 DNA follows: TGCGCCAGCAGCCCGGGACAGGACTACAATGAGCAGTTCTTC. As protein: CASSPGQDYNEQFF.